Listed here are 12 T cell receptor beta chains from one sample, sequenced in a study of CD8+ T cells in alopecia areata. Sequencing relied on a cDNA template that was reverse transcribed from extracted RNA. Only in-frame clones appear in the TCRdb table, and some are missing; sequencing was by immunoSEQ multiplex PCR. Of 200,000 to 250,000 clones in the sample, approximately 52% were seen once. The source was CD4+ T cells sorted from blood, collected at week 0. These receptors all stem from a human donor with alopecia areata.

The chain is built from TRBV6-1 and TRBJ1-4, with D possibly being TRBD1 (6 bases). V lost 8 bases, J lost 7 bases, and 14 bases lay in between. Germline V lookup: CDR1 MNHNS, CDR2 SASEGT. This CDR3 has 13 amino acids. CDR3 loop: CASGGRGGEKLFF. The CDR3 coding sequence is TGTGCCAGCGGTGGCAGGGGTGGTGAAAAACTGTTTTTT.

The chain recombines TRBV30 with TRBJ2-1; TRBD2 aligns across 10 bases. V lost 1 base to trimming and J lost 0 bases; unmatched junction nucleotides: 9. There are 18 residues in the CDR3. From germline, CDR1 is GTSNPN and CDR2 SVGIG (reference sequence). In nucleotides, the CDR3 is TGTGCCTGGAGTGGACGGTCGAGCGGGAGGGTCTCCTACAATGAGCAGTTCTTC. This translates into CAWSGRSSGRVSYNEQFF.

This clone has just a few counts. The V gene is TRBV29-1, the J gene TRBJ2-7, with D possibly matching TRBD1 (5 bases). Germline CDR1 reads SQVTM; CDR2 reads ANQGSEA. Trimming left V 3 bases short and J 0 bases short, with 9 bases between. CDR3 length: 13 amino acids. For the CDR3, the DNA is TGCAGCGTTGAGGCAGGGAACTCCTACGAGCAGTACTTC. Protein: CSVEAGNSYEQYF.

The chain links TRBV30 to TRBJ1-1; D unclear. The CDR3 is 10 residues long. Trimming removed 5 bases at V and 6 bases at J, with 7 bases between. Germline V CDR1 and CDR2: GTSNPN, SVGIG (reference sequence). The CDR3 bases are TGTGCCTGGGGCGCCGCTGAAGCTTTCTTT. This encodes CAWGAAEAFF.

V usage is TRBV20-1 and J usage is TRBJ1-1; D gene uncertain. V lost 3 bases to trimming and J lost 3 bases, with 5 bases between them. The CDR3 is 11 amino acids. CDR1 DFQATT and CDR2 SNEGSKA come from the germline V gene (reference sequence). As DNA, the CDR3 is TGCAGTGCTAGTTACGACACTGAAGCTTTCTTT. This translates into CSASYDTEAFF.

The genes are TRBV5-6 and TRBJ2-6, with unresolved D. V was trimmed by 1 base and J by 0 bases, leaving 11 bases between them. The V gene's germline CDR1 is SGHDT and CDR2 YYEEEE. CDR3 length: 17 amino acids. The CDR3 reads CASSLTSGSSGANVLTF. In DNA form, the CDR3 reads TGTGCCAGCAGCTTGACATCGGGCAGCTCTGGGGCCAACGTCCTGACTTTC.

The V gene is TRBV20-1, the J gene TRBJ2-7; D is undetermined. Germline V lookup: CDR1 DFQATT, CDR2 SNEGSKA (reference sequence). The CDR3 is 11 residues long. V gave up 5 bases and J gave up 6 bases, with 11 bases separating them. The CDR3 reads CSAQGPSEQYF. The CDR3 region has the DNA TGCAGTGCTCAAGGCCCGTCCGAGCAGTACTTC.

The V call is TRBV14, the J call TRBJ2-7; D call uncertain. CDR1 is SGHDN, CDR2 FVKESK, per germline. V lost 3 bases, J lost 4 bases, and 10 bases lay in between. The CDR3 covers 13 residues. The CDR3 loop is CASSQGRFYEQYF. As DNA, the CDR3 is TGTGCCAGCAGCCAGGGTCGCTTTTACGAGCAGTACTTC. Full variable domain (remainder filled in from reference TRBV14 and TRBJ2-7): EAGVTQFPSHSVIEKGQTVTLRCDPISGHDNLYWYRRVMGKEIKFLLHFVKESKQDESGMPNNRFLAERTGGTYSTLKVQPAELEDSGVYFCASSQGRFYEQYFGPGTRLTVT.

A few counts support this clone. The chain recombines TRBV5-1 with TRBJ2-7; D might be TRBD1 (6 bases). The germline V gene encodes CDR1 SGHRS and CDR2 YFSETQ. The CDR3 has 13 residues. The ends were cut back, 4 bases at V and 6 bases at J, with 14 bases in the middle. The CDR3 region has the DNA TGCGCCAGCAGCCCCACAGGGCCCCTCGAGCAGTACTTC. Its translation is CASSPTGPLEQYF.

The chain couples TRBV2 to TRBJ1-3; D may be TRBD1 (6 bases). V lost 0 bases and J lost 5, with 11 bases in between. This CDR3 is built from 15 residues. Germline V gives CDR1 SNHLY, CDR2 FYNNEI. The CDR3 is CASSEAGAHRNTIYF. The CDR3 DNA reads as TGTGCCAGCAGTGAAGCGGGGGCCCACAGAAACACCATATATTTT.

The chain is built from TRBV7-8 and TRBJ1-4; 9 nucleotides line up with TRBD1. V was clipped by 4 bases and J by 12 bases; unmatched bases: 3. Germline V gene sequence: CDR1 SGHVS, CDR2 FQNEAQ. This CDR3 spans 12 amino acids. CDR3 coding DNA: TGTGCCAGCAGCTCCCGGACAGGGGAACTGTTTTTT. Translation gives CASSSRTGELFF.

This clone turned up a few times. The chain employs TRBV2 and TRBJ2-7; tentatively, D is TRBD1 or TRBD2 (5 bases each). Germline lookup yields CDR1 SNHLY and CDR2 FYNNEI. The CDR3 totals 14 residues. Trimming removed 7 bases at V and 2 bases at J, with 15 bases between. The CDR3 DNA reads TGTGCCAGCATCCCCGGGACGGATGCCTACGAGCAGTACTTC. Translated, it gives CASIPGTDAYEQYF. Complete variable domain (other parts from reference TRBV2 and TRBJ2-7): EPEVTQTPSHQVTQMGQEVILRCVPISNHLYFYWYRQILGQKVEFLVSFYNNEISEKSEIFDDQFSVERPDGSNFTLKIRSTKLEDSAMYFCASIPGTDAYEQYFGPGTRLTVT.